This entry is about one T cell receptor (beta chain). Its specificity is not known. The PCR employed 60 Vbeta primers together with 13 Jbeta primers. Sequenced by immunoSEQ multiplex PCR; TCRdb stores in-frame clones only, minus some. The data show some 77,000 clones, 80% seen once. This sample is part of a study of cytomegalovirus exposure and HLA in healthy donors. Study-level findings and limits: According to the study, 150 to 200 TCR beta chains were cytomegalovirus-associated. Later on, an analysis showed TCR association rates differing by HLA locus, with DRB1 the most and HLA-C the fewest.

Germline V gives CDR1 SGHAT, CDR2 FQNNGV. Deletions cut 5 bases from V and 5 bases from J, with 15 bases between. The CDR3 contains 14 residues. J is TRBJ2-5 and V is TRBV11-2; maybe TRBD1 (7 bases). Material for sequencing was PBMCs. The TCR sequence derives from a man in his fifties in good health and CMV-seropositive. The CDR3: CASSPPGGGETQYF. CDR3 DNA: TGTGCCAGCAGCCCCCCTGGAGGGGGCGAGACCCAGTACTTC.